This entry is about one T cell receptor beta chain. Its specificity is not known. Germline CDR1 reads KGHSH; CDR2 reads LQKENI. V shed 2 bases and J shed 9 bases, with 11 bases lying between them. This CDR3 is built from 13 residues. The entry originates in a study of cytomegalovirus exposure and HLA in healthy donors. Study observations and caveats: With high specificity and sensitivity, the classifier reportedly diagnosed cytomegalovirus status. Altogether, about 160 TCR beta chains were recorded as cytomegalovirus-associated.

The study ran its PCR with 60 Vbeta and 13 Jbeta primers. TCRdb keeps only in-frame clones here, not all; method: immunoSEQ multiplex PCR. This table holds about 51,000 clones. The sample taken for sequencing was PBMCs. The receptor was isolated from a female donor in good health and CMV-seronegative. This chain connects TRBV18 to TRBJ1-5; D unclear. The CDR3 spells CASSPSPSRPQHF. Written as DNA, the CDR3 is TGTGCCAGCTCACCATCTCCTTCCAGGCCCCAGCATTTT.